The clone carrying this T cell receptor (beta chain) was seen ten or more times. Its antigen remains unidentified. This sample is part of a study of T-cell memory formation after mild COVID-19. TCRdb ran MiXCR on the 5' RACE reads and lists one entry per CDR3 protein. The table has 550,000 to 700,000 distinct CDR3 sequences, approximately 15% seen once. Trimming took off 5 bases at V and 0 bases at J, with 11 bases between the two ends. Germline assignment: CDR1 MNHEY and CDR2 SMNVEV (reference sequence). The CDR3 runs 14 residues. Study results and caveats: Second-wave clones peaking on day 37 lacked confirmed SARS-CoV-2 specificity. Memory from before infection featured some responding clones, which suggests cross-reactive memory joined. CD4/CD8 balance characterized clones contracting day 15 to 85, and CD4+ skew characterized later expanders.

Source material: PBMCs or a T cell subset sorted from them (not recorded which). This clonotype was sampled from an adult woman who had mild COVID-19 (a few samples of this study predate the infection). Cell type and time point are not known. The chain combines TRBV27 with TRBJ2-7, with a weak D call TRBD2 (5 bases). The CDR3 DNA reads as TGTGCCAGCAGTCTTCCGGGGAGCTCCTACGAGCAGTACTTC. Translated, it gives CASSLPGSSYEQYF.